This T cell receptor beta chain appears in the sequencing data of a study of cytomegalovirus exposure and HLA in healthy donors (dated by TCRdb to about 2017). The study in broad terms: An earlier analysis of several hundred of the donors reported approximately 300 Gb of sequence data and 100 million to 130 million unique TCR beta sequences from approximately 180 million T cells. A later analysis re-examined previously published TCR beta repertoires from 500 to 700 donors and added high-resolution HLA genotyping to investigate patterns of TCR occurrence. The study used immunosequencing to profile the T cell repertoires of 666 subjects and linked those repertoires to cytomegalovirus serostatus. About 300 gigabases of sequencing data and approximately 84 million unique TCR sequences were included in an early release covering under 650 HLA-typed donors. High-throughput TCR immunosequencing, statistical association of individual TCRs with disease status, and machine learning were combined to predict cytomegalovirus infection status. Typing coverage differed by locus: A, B, C, DRB1 and DQB1 were typed in roughly 620-640 donors, DQA1 in about 510, DPA1 in around 600, and DPB1 in around 490. Because of strong linkage in the cohort, five DR-DQ haplotypes were treated as single units for association and clustering. Every repertoire in the discovery cohort had been generated on one and the same sequencing platform. To decide whether each TCR beta V gene segment behaved as functional or pseudogenic, an earlier analysis of nearly 600 of the donors relied on high-throughput TCR beta sequencing. Donor age, sex, ethnicity and CMV serostatus were compiled alongside the repertoire data. HLA typing included class I and class II loci at four-digit resolution. Among roughly 400 genotyped donors of the cohort, an average of around 250,000 unique TCR beta nucleotide sequences was sequenced per donor, of which 15% to 20% were non-productive. The aim of the study was to test whether cataloging public T cell receptors could identify signatures of past pathogen exposure. A later genetic analysis took genome-wide SNP genotypes for 398 of the 666 donors and used that subset as a discovery cohort. Rather than drawing on any new phenotypic data, the later analysis identified candidate immune exposures from TCR beta sequences and the way those sequences occurred across donors. In addition to the first cohort of 666 subjects, a separate validation cohort of 120 different subjects was used. Among the roughly 380 genotyped donors, around 81% belonged to the genetic ancestry cluster associated with self-reported Caucasian donors.

The cohort consisted of approximately 690 healthy bone marrow donors. At the time of sampling, every cohort member was nominally healthy, though immune exposures that went unrecorded were likely present. The donor tested CMV seropositive and was one of the 289 seropositive cohort members. Each donor provided a peripheral blood sample, and peripheral blood mononuclear cells were used for TCR beta sequencing. Genomic DNA was extracted from the blood cell samples with the Qiagen DNeasy Blood Extraction Kit. With respect to this clone: Which antigen it targets is not known. The input lacks base qualities; no much larger clone sits a single base away. Other DNA sequences in the same sample also yield this CDR3.

The library was generated by the immunoSEQ multiplex PCR assay. For the multiplex PCR, a mixture combining 60 forward primers for TCR Vbeta segments and 13 reverse primers for TCR Jbeta segments was used. The CDR3 region of rearranged TCR beta genes was amplified from genomic DNA by a multiplex PCR assay. Amplified TCR beta libraries were sequenced as 87-base-pair reads on the Illumina HiSeq System. Concerning the study's data processing: In a later analysis, some 80 million unique TCR beta chains were counted across the approximately 640 repertoires, and approximately 11 million of these chains were shared by at least two donors. A nearest-neighbor algorithm error-corrected the raw reads and collapsed the reads into unique sequences, merging closely related sequences to remove PCR and sequencing errors. Alignment of CDR3 sequences to IMGT reference sequences was used to assign V, D and J gene segments. For a sequence to be retained, a match of at least six nucleotides was required to both a V gene segment and a J gene segment. A rearrangement was called productive if the CDR3 had no stop codons and remained in frame with V and J, and every other rearrangement was called non-productive. CDR3 was defined by IMGT convention, running from the second conserved V-encoded cysteine to the conserved J-encoded phenylalanine. In an earlier analysis of more than 550 of the donors, sequences lacking an unambiguous match to a single V gene segment were excluded. In an earlier analysis of 450 to 700 of the donors, V segments were called functional above 56.7% productive rearrangements and were called segregating when the between-donor standard deviation exceeded 5%. To diagnose cytomegalovirus status from the catalog of TCR beta chain sequences, a statistical classification framework was built. V and J gene assignment, in a later analysis, came from comparing TCR nucleotide sequences with IMGT/GENE-DB human TR gene sequences. In a later analysis, CDR3 sequences and most-parsimonious VDJ recombination scenarios were assigned using the TCRdist pipeline. In a later analysis, each TCR beta chain was defined by its CDR3 amino acid sequence together with its V-gene family, and reads lacking a unique V-gene family were excluded. In a later analysis, 500 to 700 highly shared, low-generation-probability nucleotide sequences were removed to address suspected cross-contamination and a sequencing artifact. In a later analysis, a clonal expansion index for each public chain was calculated from normalized within-repertoire ranks of inferred template counts. In a later analysis, generation probabilities were computed with a VDJ recombination model fitted to out-of-frame rearrangements, and the resulting probabilities were checked against IGoR. In a later analysis, hypergeometric tests were used to score TCR-TCR, TCR-HLA and TCR-CMV co-occurrence, with a repertoire-size bias correction applied to TCR pairs. A later analysis estimated false discovery rates by permuting HLA or CMV assignments 20 times. In a later analysis, co-occurring TCRs were grouped using DBSCAN, with TCRdist sequence similarity added in when clustering inside HLA-allele-positive subsets. Repertoires with fewer than 30,000 or more than 120,000 public chains were left out of co-occurrence clustering, as were about 5 repertoires with anomalous nucleotide sharing. Drawn from immuneACCESS, this table holds only the in-frame rearrangements with V and J called that TCRdb kept. Clones are partly lost; checked studies trace under half to an unresolved V gene and leave the rest unexplained. Clone size and the V and J calls come from that table; the DNA yielded D and trimming. Within this sample are approximately 160,000 clones, with about 81% of them counted one time only. 3% of the sample comes from the top ten.

The germline ends are 11 bases apart after V is trimmed by 1 base and J by 7 bases. The CDR3 sequence holds 14 residues, the cysteine and phenylalanine included. Only CDR3 DNA remains: 42 bases, in frame from the first base. CDR1 and CDR2, per the germline V gene, are SGHRS and YFSETQ. Summary of the overall study and its limitations: When HLA alleles, especially DR and DQ, strongly co-occurred, attributing TCR associations to individual alleles was difficult. Roughly uniform sequencing depth across donors was assumed in presence/absence analyses, although this assumption may not hold. V-gene and J-gene trimming of TCR beta chains was associated with a missense DCLRE1C variant in a later genetic analysis, and the association was replicated in an independent cohort. Immune exposure information for the cohort was limited to CMV serostatus. According to a later analysis, parvovirus B19, influenza, CMV and Epstein-Barr virus appeared linked to several top co-occurrence clusters. Cytomegalovirus status was reported to be diagnosed by the classifier with high specificity and sensitivity in both the original and validation cohorts. The 87-base-pair reads could not distinguish some IMGT-functional V segments, including TRBV6-2 and TRBV6-3, so those segments were excluded. A later analysis associated about 16,000 TCR beta sequences with specific HLA alleles at a false discovery rate of 0.05. Roughly 15 rarely observed V segments, including chromosome 9 orphons, were excluded from the earlier analysis of approximately 500 of the donors because counts were too low. Across donors, most TCR sequences were observed very rarely, whereas some public TCRs were present in many individuals. An earlier analysis of around 540 of the donors showed that most TCR beta V segments appeared in productive rearrangements either about 87% or about 30% of the time, which broadly matched IMGT annotations. This cohort had only TCR beta chains sequenced, and the lack of alpha or paired-chain data limited which features could be detected. According to a later analysis, most CMV-associated TCR beta chains appeared to be HLA-restricted, and the HLA associations seemed to be driven largely by CMV exposure. A group of highly shared sequence variants was considered likely to be a technical artifact of the sequencing pipeline. The authors suggested that the approach could potentially be extended to other disease states and immunological phenotypes. A further reported finding was that TCR beta sequences accurately predicted the HLA-A and HLA-B alleles for most subjects in the first cohort. In a later analysis, TCR association rates were found to vary across HLA loci, with the most associated TCRs seen for DRB1 alleles and the fewest for HLA-C alleles. A later analysis found that HLA-associated TCR beta chains were more clonally expanded and had lower generation probabilities than equally common non-associated chains. In the study, about 150 TCR beta chains were listed as associated with cytomegalovirus. Correlated functional status among segregating V segments might be attributable to linkage disequilibrium, but an unknown experimental factor could not be ruled out. In vitro tests confirmed that three of the cytomegalovirus-associated TCR beta chains recognize cytomegalovirus antigens. Because HLA typing was missing for some donors at each locus, association tests included only the typed subset. In a later genetic analysis, fewer N-insertions in productive TCRs were reported among donors in an Asian-associated ancestry cluster than the roughly 670-donor mean.

Sequenced input: PBMCs. The V gene is TRBV5-1 and the J gene is TRBJ1-4; TRBD1 is possibly the D segment (6 matching bases). This sequence originates from a woman aged 45-65 years in good health and CMV-seropositive. The CDR3 region: CASSLQGFGEKLFF. At the DNA level, the sequence is TGCGCCAGCAGCTTGCAGGGGTTCGGTGAAAAACTGTTTTTT.